A single T cell receptor beta chain is shown here with its context. Its matching antigen is unknown. Between the trimmed V and J ends, which lost 3 bases and 4 bases, there was a span of 15 bases. The germline gives CDR1 SQVTM, CDR2 ANQGSEA. This CDR3 contains 14 residues. Study conclusions and caveats: Tumor memory CD4+ T cell TCR gene usage was found to cluster with blood and lymph node memory CD4+ cells and with lymph node naive CD4+ cells.

The memory fraction was CD4+CD45RO+CD25- cells. TCRdb passed the 5' RACE reads through MiXCR, listing each CDR3 protein once. The table includes tens of thousands of distinct CDR3 sequences, 25% to 35% detected once. This clonotype originated in a female donor with breast cancer. Sequencing input: tumor-infiltrating memory CD4+ T cells sorted from the breast tumor. Subset of the sample: memory CD4+ T cells, CD4+CD45RO+CD25-. The chain uses TRBV29-1 and TRBJ1-2; D not certain. CDR3 coding DNA: TGCAGCGTTGAGGCCGGGTTGGGGTTCTATGGCTACACCTTC. This translates into CSVEAGLGFYGYTF. Based on the CDR3 plus reference TRBV29-1 and TRBJ1-2, the full variable domain is SAVISQKPSRDICQRGTSLTIQCQVDSQVTMMFWYRQQPGQSLTLIATANQGSEATYESGFVIDKFPISRPNLTFSTLTVSNMSPEDSSIYLCSVEAGLGFYGYTFGSGTRLTVV.